Each of the 11 T cell receptor beta chains below was sequenced from the same sample in a study of Graves' ophthalmopathy and Graves' hyperthyroidism. Beta-chain TCR CDR3 regions were amplified from RNA transcripts. HTBI primers were used in a first-round RT-PCR, which preceded a second-round multiplex PCR. TCRdb used MiXCR to reprocess the multiplex PCR reads, holding one entry per CDR3 protein. Among just over 400,000 distinct CDR3 sequences listed, over 20% were seen once. The sequencing input was peripheral blood. The receptors stem from a young woman with stable Graves' hyperthyroidism.

This clonotype was seen a handful of times. The chain combines TRBV12-3 or TRBV12-4 with TRBJ2-5, with 9 bases aligning to TRBD2. The CDR3 loop spans 15 amino acids. The J segment lost 4 bases and the V segment lost 6 bases, leaving 9 bases of the junction unmatched. In DNA form, the CDR3 reads TGTGCCAGCAGCCCCGGGACTAGCCCGGCAGAGACCCAGTACTTC. This encodes CASSPGTSPAETQYF.

This clonotype was counted many times. J is TRBJ2-7 and V is TRBV7-2; D possibly corresponds to TRBD2 (5 bases). The CDR3 extends over 13 amino acids. Germline CDR1 SGHTA, CDR2 FQGNSA. V gave up 4 bases and J gave up 2 bases, with 9 bases separating them. Here the CDR3 DNA reads TGTGCCAGCAGCTACGGGAACCCCTACGAGCAGTACTTC. Encoded protein: CASSYGNPYEQYF.

This clonotype was counted ten times or more. The rearrangement links TRBV6-4 to TRBJ2-5, with TRBD1 matching over 7 bases. J lost 2 bases, V lost 7 bases, and 25 bases had no gene match. CDR1 MRHNA and CDR2 SNTAGT come from the germline V gene. The CDR3 length is 20 residues. The CDR3: CASTKNQQGMNLSGQETQYF. The CDR3 DNA sequence: TGTGCCAGCACCAAGAACCAACAGGGGATGAATCTATCTGGGCAAGAGACCCAGTACTTC.

The rearrangement links TRBV27 to TRBJ1-1; D is undetermined. Germline assignment: CDR1 MNHEY and CDR2 SMNVEV (reference sequence). V lost 6 bases, J lost 6 bases, and 14 bases lay in between. The CDR3 is made up of 13 amino acids. Here the CDR3 reads CASSQITRAEAFF. In DNA form, the CDR3 reads TGTGCCAGCAGCCAGATAACACGGGCTGAAGCTTTCTTT.

This clonotype was observed at least ten times. The V call is TRBV11-2, the J call TRBJ2-4; tentative D call: TRBD2 (5 bases). The germline V gene encodes CDR1 SGHAT and CDR2 FQNNGV. V lost 1 base and J lost 0, with 10 bases in between. This CDR3 is 16 amino acids long. The CDR3 nucleotides read TGTGCCAGCAGCTTAGGAGGGCCCAGAGCCAAAAACATTCAGTACTTC. It is translated as CASSLGGPRAKNIQYF.

The sample holds many counts of this clonotype. The chain has TRBV7-9 and TRBJ1-2; 9 positions agree with TRBD1. This CDR3 region has 13 residues. The V gene end was trimmed by 5 bases and the J gene end by 9 bases; junction bases not matched to a gene: 7. Germline V lookup: CDR1 SEHNR, CDR2 FQNEAQ (reference sequence). CDR3 protein: CASSPWDRERYTF. The CDR3 nucleotides are TGTGCCAGCAGCCCTTGGGACAGGGAACGCTACACCTTC.

This clonotype was seen more than once but under ten times. The rearrangement links TRBV30 to TRBJ2-5; no reliable D call. Between the trimmed V and J ends, which lost 6 bases and 9 bases, there was a span of 17 bases. Germline CDR1 is GTSNPN and CDR2 is SVGIG (reference sequence). The length of the CDR3 is 12 residues. The CDR3 bases are TGTGCCTGCAGGCTGGGCCGTGGGGCCCAGTACTTC. It specifies CACRLGRGAQYF. The full variable domain, its missing parts supplied by reference TRBV30 and TRBJ2-5, is SQTIHQWPATLVQPVGSPLSLECTVEGTSNPNLYWYRQAAGRGLQLLFYSVGIGQISSEVPQNLSASRPQDRQFILSSKKLLLSDSGFYLCACRLGRGAQYFGPGTRLLVL.

This clonotype was counted many times. The J gene is TRBJ1-1, the V gene TRBV15, with D perhaps matching TRBD1 (5 bases). In germline, CDR1 is LNHNV, CDR2 YYDKDF (reference sequence). This CDR3 contains 13 residues. The V end lost 1 base, the J end lost 11 bases, and 14 bases lay between the germline ends. The CDR3 is CATSRVGDDGAFF. The CDR3 nucleotides read TGTGCCACCAGCAGAGTGGGGGACGATGGGGCTTTCTTT.

This clonotype was observed at least ten times. V usage is TRBV19 and J usage is TRBJ2-7, with 7 bases fitting TRBD2. CDR1 and CDR2 from the germline V gene are LNHDA and SQIVND (reference sequence). This CDR3 is 14 amino acids long. Trimming took 5 bases from V and 4 from J; bases not matched to a gene: 8. CDR3 loop: CASSSTAGVYEQYF. The CDR3 DNA is TGTGCCAGTAGTTCTACCGCGGGAGTGTACGAGCAGTACTTC.

V gene TRBV28 combines with J gene TRBJ1-5, with a weak D call TRBD1 (5 bases). Germline loops: CDR1 MDHEN, CDR2 SYDVKM. The germline V and J ends were trimmed by 1 base and 7 bases, with 14 bases remaining between them. This CDR3 contains 15 residues. CDR3 bases: TGTGCCAGCAGTTTATTAAGGGGTGGAGTACAGCCCCAGCATTTT. This gives the protein CASSLLRGGVQPQHF.

Ten or more counts support this clonotype. The chain uses TRBV2 and TRBJ2-5; TRBD2 aligns across 10 bases. V lost 7 bases, J lost 5 bases, and 13 bases stayed unmatched. Germline lookup yields CDR1 SNHLY and CDR2 FYNNEI. CDR3 length: 16 residues. The CDR3: CASMAQAGGPGETQYF. CDR3 bases: TGTGCCAGCATGGCCCAAGCGGGAGGGCCCGGGGAGACCCAGTACTTC.